The subject of this entry is one T cell receptor (beta chain). Its antigen is unknown. The J segment lost 7 bases and the V segment lost 1 base, leaving 8 bases of the junction unmatched. CDR3 length equals 16 residues. Germline V gene lookup returns CDR1 MNHNY and CDR2 SVGAGI (reference sequence). This record comes from a study of cytomegalovirus exposure and HLA in healthy donors. Study summary: The approximately 120 validation repertoires were reported in a later analysis to have been generated on the same platform as the roughly 720 first-cohort repertoires.

The table came from immunoSEQ multiplex PCR; TCRdb's copy has only in-frame clones and leaves some out. The table shows under 300,000 clones, with approximately 86% occurring only once. Broader study findings: Under in vitro conditions, a few CMV-associated chains were confirmed as specific for CMV antigens.

The V and J genes are TRBV6-6 and TRBJ2-1; 9 bases match TRBD2. This TCR was sampled from a woman under 30 in good health and CMV-seronegative. Sequences were obtained from PBMCs. The CDR3 nucleotides read TGTGCCAGCAGTTACTGGCGGGGGGGCCGAGGGAATGAGCAGTTCTTC. Residues: CASSYWRGGRGNEQFF.